This T cell receptor beta chain was profiled in a study of T cell repertoires in cytomegalovirus infection (dated by TCRdb to between 2018 and 2020). For the study in its entirety: Donor HLA type was relevant to the analysis, as public TCR beta signatures indicated carriage of CMV infection together with the matching HLA type. The paper as a whole reports these results and caveats: Cumulative frequency of public TCR beta family members discriminated carriers of CMV infection plus the relevant HLA type in this cohort and an independent roughly 320-donor cohort. The ex vivo response was dominated by HLA-C-restricted CMV-specific TCR beta clonotypes, which also provided the single most frequent clonotype in two of eight donors.

TCRdb shows the sequencer as Illumina HiSeq 1500. TCRdb ran its own pipeline on the public reads, namely fastp trimming at Q25 and MiXCR clone calling, and kept in-frame beta chains. Rows merge per CDR3 protein into single entries with the most common DNA and genes. The table for this sample lists about 490,000 distinct CDR3 sequences; around a quarter of them were counted only once. The ten largest clones represent less than 15% of the sample. The CDR3 goes from the cysteine to the phenylalanine over 15 residues. The only DNA kept is the CDR3, 45 bases in frame from the first base. Here V drops 2 bases and J drops 4 bases, and the junction holds 5 bases not matched to any gene. This clonotype appeared a few times. Its target antigen remains unknown. No base-level quality is on record; no much larger clone is a single base apart.

The V and J segments used are TRBV12-3 or TRBV12-4 and TRBJ1-5, and TRBD1 matches 7 of the central bases. The sample was PBMCs. The clonotype comes from a human donor in good health (CMV status not recorded). Some clones in this sample may be carry-over from other donors' samples. The bases are TGTGCCAGCAGTTTACAGGCAGGGGGTAATCAGCCCCAGCATTTT. Translated, it gives CASSLQAGGNQPQHF.